The 17 T cell receptor beta chains below were found in one sample sequenced in a study of shared T cell receptors in the human thymus. The method was immunoSEQ multiplex PCR; TCRdb's version includes in-frame clones alone and lacks a portion of them. The sample carries hundreds of thousands of clones, about 89% recorded once. The sample was also reused in another study, on human thymus T cells.

The source material was thymocytes. The receptor source for this set is a boy less than two years old with a congenital heart defect.

V is TRBV7-2 and J is TRBJ2-7; TRBD2 agrees at 14 bases. The CDR3 is 17 amino acids. Germline lookup yields CDR1 SGHTA and CDR2 FQGNSA. V was pared by 5 bases and J by 1 base, with 7 bases of the junction left unmatched. CDR3 region: CASSPRTSGRSSYEQYF. DNA of the CDR3: TGTGCCAGCAGCCCCCGGACTAGCGGGAGGTCGTCCTACGAGCAGTACTTC. The whole variable domain, filled in from reference TRBV7-2 and TRBJ2-7, reads GAGVSQSPSNKVTEKGKDVELRCDPISGHTALYWYRQSLGQGLEFLIYFQGNSAPDKSGLPSDRFSAERTGGSVSTLTIQRTQQEDSAVYLCASSPRTSGRSSYEQYFGPGTRLTVT.

This sequence joins TRBV6-5 and TRBJ2-1; no reliable D call. V was cut by 6 bases and J by 1 base, with 10 bases left in between. CDR1 MNHEY and CDR2 SVGAGI come from the germline V gene. This CDR3 has 14 amino acids. The CDR3 nucleotides read TGTGCCAGCAGCCCGAGAGCGTCCTACAATGAGCAGTTCTTC. Translated: CASSPRASYNEQFF.

This chain uses TRBV6-5 with TRBJ2-1, with a weak D call TRBD1 (5 bases). The V end was cut by 0 bases, the J end by 8 bases, with 11 bases between. The CDR3 is 14 amino acids. CDR1 is MNHEY, CDR2 SVGAGI, per germline. The CDR3 here is CASSYSARAYEQFF. DNA of the CDR3: TGTGCCAGCAGTTACTCCGCCAGGGCCTATGAGCAGTTCTTC.

The rearrangement uses TRBV18 and TRBJ2-7; 8 bases map to TRBD2. Germline-derived CDR1 and CDR2 are KGHSH and LQKENI. The CDR3 is made up of 15 amino acids. J was trimmed by 3 bases and V by 0 bases; bases with no gene match: 4. The CDR3 nucleotides are TGTGCCAGCTCACCACCGACGCGGGGGGACTACGAGCAGTACTTC. This sequence encodes CASSPPTRGDYEQYF. Full variable domain (outside the CDR3, taken from reference TRBV18 and TRBJ2-7): NAGVMQNPRHLVRRRGQEARLRCSPMKGHSHVYWYRQLPEEGLKFMVYLQKENIIDESGMPKERFSAEFPKEGPSILRIQQVVRGDSAAYFCASSPPTRGDYEQYFGPGTRLTVT.

For this clone: One end of the junction fails to match germline, which may point to a read error. Other DNA sequences in the sample encode the same CDR3. J is TRBJ1-6 and V is TRBV6-1; tentatively, D is TRBD1 (6 bases). The CDR3 totals 13 residues. Germline loops: CDR1 MNHNS, CDR2 SASEGT. CDR3 sequence: CASSGQDNSPLHF. CDR3 coding DNA: TGTGCCAGCAGTGGACAGGATAATTCCCCCCTCCACTTT.

The V gene is TRBV19, the J gene TRBJ1-5; 8 nucleotides line up with TRBD1. This CDR3 has 15 amino acids. The trim removed 8 bases at V and 2 bases at J, leaving 8 bases unmatched. The germline CDR1 and CDR2 sequences are LNHDA and SQIVND (reference sequence). CDR3 region: CASWQGAKGNQPQHF. Written as DNA, the CDR3 is TGTGCCAGTTGGCAGGGGGCTAAGGGCAATCAGCCCCAGCATTTT. Full variable domain (outside the CDR3, taken from reference TRBV19 and TRBJ1-5): DGGITQSPKYLFRKEGQNVTLSCEQNLNHDAMYWYRQDPGQGLRLIYYSQIVNDFQKGDIAEGYSVSREKKESFPLTVTSAQKNPTAFYLCASWQGAKGNQPQHFGDGTRLSIL.

This chain joins TRBV4-1 and TRBJ2-1, with 8 positions matching TRBD2. The CDR3 consists of 17 residues. CDR1 is MGHRA, CDR2 YSYEKL, per germline. J was trimmed by 0 bases and V by 3 bases; bases with no gene match: 7. As DNA, the CDR3 is TGCGCCAGCAGCCACCCAACGGGGGGGTACTCCTACAATGAGCAGTTCTTC. Encoded protein: CASSHPTGGYSYNEQFF.

The chain recombines TRBV9 with TRBJ2-3; TRBD2 might be the D (6 bases). The germline V and J ends were trimmed by 0 bases and 0 bases, with 8 bases remaining between them. This CDR3 comprises 15 residues. Per the germline V gene, CDR1 is SGDLS and CDR2 is YYNGEE. The CDR3 region is CASSVELASTDTQYF. CDR3 bases: TGTGCCAGCAGCGTAGAGCTAGCGAGCACAGATACGCAGTATTTT.

CDR3 nucleotide sequence: TGTGCCAGTAGCCCGAAGGGGTATGGCTACACCTTC. This encodes CASSPKGYGYTF. The chain joins TRBV19 to TRBJ1-2; TRBD1 might be the D (5 bases). Germline loops: CDR1 LNHDA, CDR2 SQIVND (reference sequence). This CDR3 spans 12 amino acids. Trimming pared 6 bases from V and 5 bases from J, leaving 10 bases between.

This clone was detected only once. CDR3 DNA sequence: TGTGCCAGTAGCCCTAGTAGCGGGAGAAGAGGCTACGAGCAGTACTTC. Its protein is CASSPSSGRRGYEQYF. The chain links TRBV19 to TRBJ2-7; 9 nucleotides align to TRBD2. V was clipped by 6 bases and J by 3 bases; unmatched bases: 12. CDR1 LNHDA and CDR2 SQIVND come from the germline V gene (reference sequence). This CDR3 contains 16 residues. Full variable domain (outside the CDR3, taken from reference TRBV19 and TRBJ2-7): DGGITQSPKYLFRKEGQNVTLSCEQNLNHDAMYWYRQDPGQGLRLIYYSQIVNDFQKGDIAEGYSVSREKKESFPLTVTSAQKNPTAFYLCASSPSSGRRGYEQYFGPGTRLTVT.

The rearrangement joins TRBV28 to TRBJ1-5; 7 nucleotides match TRBD1. The CDR3 is 17 amino acids. CDR1 is MDHEN and CDR2 is SYDVKM in the germline V gene. Unmatched junction bases numbered 11, after V lost 3 bases and J lost 3 bases. The CDR3 protein is CASSFLPDRRSNQPQHF. The DNA of the CDR3 is TGTGCCAGCAGTTTTTTACCGGACAGGCGATCCAATCAGCCCCAGCATTTT.

J is TRBJ2-7 and V is TRBV7-8, with 14 positions matching TRBD2. V was clipped by 5 bases and J by 3 bases; unmatched bases: 12. The CDR3 sequence is 18 residues long. Per germline, CDR1 SGHVS and CDR2 FQNEAQ. In DNA, the CDR3 is TGTGCCAGCAGCACCCCCGGGACTAGCGGGAGTCAGGGCTACGAGCAGTACTTC. This sequence encodes CASSTPGTSGSQGYEQYF.

V is TRBV27 and J is TRBJ2-5; D might be TRBD1 (6 bases). CDR1 is MNHEY, CDR2 SMNVEV, per germline (reference sequence). This CDR3 is built from 14 residues. Deletions cut 5 bases from V and 3 bases from J, with 13 bases between. The CDR3 DNA reads TGTGCCAGCAGTCCTGGACAGATTAAAGAGACCCAGTACTTC. Translated: CASSPGQIKETQYF.

The chain is built from TRBV18 and TRBJ2-7, with 13 nucleotides matching TRBD2. After removal of 3 bases from V and 4 bases from J, the junction contained 6 bases not matched to a gene. The CDR3 totals 16 residues. Germline CDR1 KGHSH, CDR2 LQKENI. The CDR3: CASSPSGTSGTYEQYF. The CDR3 DNA is TGTGCCAGCTCACCGTCAGGGACTAGCGGGACATACGAGCAGTACTTC.

This chain connects TRBV11-3 to TRBJ1-1; the D is unclear. Per the germline V gene, CDR1 is SGHNT and CDR2 is YENEEA. Trimming pared 1 base from V and 1 base from J, leaving 13 bases between. The CDR3 length is 16 residues. The CDR3 DNA follows: TGTGCCAGCAGCTTAGGTCCAGGCCGTGGGAACACTGAAGCTTTCTTT. This translates into CASSLGPGRGNTEAFF.

The rearrangement uses TRBV27 and TRBJ2-2; 7 positions match TRBD2. The CDR3 sequence is 15 residues long. Germline V CDR1 and CDR2: MNHEY, SMNVEV (reference sequence). With V trimmed by 2 bases and J by 6 bases, 6 bases remained unmatched. Here the CDR3 reads CASSLGGRGAGELFF. CDR3 bases: TGTGCCAGCAGTTTAGGAGGGAGGGGTGCCGGGGAGCTGTTTTTT.

The chain employs TRBV25-1 and TRBJ2-7; 14 bases agree with TRBD2. V was pared by 4 bases and J by 5 bases, with 4 bases of the junction left unmatched. The CDR3 is made up of 15 amino acids. CDR1 and CDR2 from the germline V gene are MGHDK and SYGVNS. DNA of the CDR3: TGTGCCAGCAGTGGGGGGACTAGCGGGAGAGACGAGCAGTACTTC. Its protein is CASSGGTSGRDEQYF.